A single sample is the source of the 18 T cell receptor beta chains below, sequenced in a study of regulatory T cells in long-lasting Graves disease. In building TCR beta libraries, iRepertoire HTBI primers were used together with Arm-PCR of CDR3 regions. TCRdb called the multiplex PCR reads again in MiXCR, with one record for every CDR3 protein. The table lists under 300,000 distinct CDR3 sequences, 15% to 20% of them singletons. Regarding time point: newly diagnosed GD, antithyroid drugs for less than 3 months. The TCR library used RNA extracted from PBMCs. The sample was also reused in another study, on T cells in Graves' hyperthyroidism and ophthalmopathy.

The source was peripheral blood mononuclear cells (PBMCs), collected at new diagnosis, from a patient treated with antithyroid drugs. These receptors were collected from a woman aged 30 to 39 with Graves disease.

The V and J genes are TRBV29-1 and TRBJ2-7; TRBD1 is a possible D gene (5 bases). V was cut by 3 bases and J by 6 bases, with 12 bases left in between. Germline V CDR1 and CDR2: SQVTM, ANQGSEA. CDR3 length: 12 residues. CDR3 sequence (DNA): TGCAGCGTTGAGGGCGACAGTTCCGAGCAGTACTTC. The encoded protein is CSVEGDSSEQYF.

The table lists this clonotype with many counts. The J gene is TRBJ2-3, the V gene TRBV5-1; D is unresolved. V was shortened by 0 bases and J by 0 bases, with 8 bases between the two germline ends. CDR3 length: 15 residues. CDR1 is SGHRS, CDR2 YFSETQ, per germline. This chain's CDR3 is CASSLDGYSTDTQYF. CDR3 in DNA: TGCGCCAGCAGCTTGGACGGGTATAGCACAGATACGCAGTATTTT.

This clonotype was seen repeatedly, ten times or more. J is TRBJ2-1 and V is TRBV2; 9 bases match TRBD1. From germline, CDR1 is SNHLY and CDR2 FYNNEI. CDR3 length equals 14 residues. V trimming: 10 bases; J trimming: 6 bases; junction bases outside the gene matches: 10. CDR3 region: CATRTGTGSNEQFF. DNA for the CDR3: TGTGCCACTAGAACCGGGACAGGGTCCAATGAGCAGTTCTTC.

This clonotype was counted at least ten times. CDR3 nucleotides: TGCAGTGCCCCGCCGACTAGGGGGTGGGGCGAGCAGTTCTTC. Translated: CSAPPTRGWGEQFF. The chain combines TRBV20-1 with TRBJ2-1, with D possibly being TRBD1 or TRBD2 (6 bases each). This CDR3 comprises 14 residues. The ends were cut back, 6 bases at V and 10 bases at J, with 22 bases in the middle. In germline, CDR1 is DFQATT, CDR2 SNEGSKA (reference sequence).

The V call is TRBV30, the J call TRBJ1-5; D remains unclear. Germline V lookup: CDR1 GTSNPN, CDR2 SVGIG (reference sequence). This CDR3 region has 11 residues. The CDR3 spells CAGHSNQPQHF. DNA for the CDR3: TGTGCTGGGCATAGCAATCAGCCCCAGCATTTT.

Comment on this clonotype: A much larger clone lies one base from this, so it may be a read error. The chain links TRBV2 to TRBJ2-5; 10 bases match TRBD2. The CDR3 totals 12 residues. Germline assignment: CDR1 SNHLY and CDR2 FYNNEI. The CDR3, as DNA: TGTGCCGCCCGGACTAGCGGAGAGACCCGGTACTTC. Translation: CAARTSGETRYF.

This sequence joins TRBV19 and TRBJ1-6; TRBD1 aligns across 8 bases. Trimming removed 5 bases from V and 10 bases from J; junction bases left unmatched: 10. Per the germline V gene, CDR1 is LNHDA and CDR2 is SQIVND (reference sequence). The CDR3 contains 15 residues. For the CDR3, the DNA is TGTGCCAGTAGTGAAGAGACAGGGGTTTTATCACCCCTCCACTTT. It encodes CASSEETGVLSPLHF.

This clonotype has at least ten counts. This chain connects TRBV7-8 to TRBJ2-1; TRBD2 aligns across 7 bases. The CDR3 totals 15 residues. With 4 bases clipped from V and 1 base from J, the junction kept 4 bases outside the gene matches. CDR1 is SGHVS, CDR2 FQNEAQ, per germline. The CDR3 loop is CASSSGGRSYNEQFF. CDR3 DNA sequence: TGTGCCAGCAGCTCCGGGGGGAGGTCCTACAATGAGCAGTTCTTC.

The table lists this clonotype with many counts. The chain has TRBV5-8 and TRBJ2-7; D not resolved. Trimming took off 0 bases at V and 3 bases at J, with 10 bases between the two ends. Per the germline V gene, CDR1 is SGHTS and CDR2 is YDEGEE. CDR3 length: 14 amino acids. The CDR3 protein is CASSLGRPYYEQYF. CDR3 bases: TGTGCCAGCAGCTTGGGAAGACCATACTACGAGCAGTACTTC.

This clonotype was recorded at least ten times. V gene TRBV6-5 combines with J gene TRBJ2-5; tentatively, D is TRBD1 (5 bases). Trimming removed 0 bases from V and 2 bases from J, with 10 bases in between. Looked up from germline, CDR1 is MNHEY and CDR2 is SVGAGI. The CDR3 contains 15 residues. The CDR3 reads CASSYSPGFQETQYF. DNA of the CDR3: TGTGCCAGCAGTTACTCCCCAGGGTTTCAAGAGACCCAGTACTTC.

There are many counts of this clonotype. V usage is TRBV5-4 and J usage is TRBJ1-1; perhaps TRBD1 as D (6 bases). Germline loops: CDR1 SGHNT, CDR2 YYREEE (reference sequence). The CDR3 length is 15 residues. The germline V and J ends were trimmed by 4 bases and 3 bases, with 16 bases remaining between them. CDR3: CASSQGQGRDTEAFF. For the CDR3, the DNA is TGTGCCAGCAGCCAGGGGCAGGGGCGAGACACTGAAGCTTTCTTT.

This clonotype occurred many times. The chain uses TRBV7-9 and TRBJ2-3; no clear D gene. Germline CDR1 and CDR2: SEHNR and FQNEAQ (reference sequence). V was cut by 5 bases and J by 1 base, with 13 bases left in between. CDR3 length: 15 residues. DNA for the CDR3: TGTGCCAGCAGCCTCGACTGGCTTGGCACAGATACGCAGTATTTT. Translating it yields CASSLDWLGTDTQYF.

In its sample, this clonotype was seen once. The chain has TRBV3-1 and TRBJ2-1; D not certain. Germline V CDR1 and CDR2: LGHDT, YNNKEL (reference sequence). V lost 4 bases and J 5 bases, leaving 21 bases between the germline ends. There are 17 residues in the CDR3. CDR3 region: CASSLRLHAVNHNEQFF. In DNA form, the CDR3 reads TGTGCCAGCAGCCTCAGACTGCACGCGGTCAATCACAATGAGCAGTTCTTC.

This clonotype was detected many times. The chain has TRBV7-6 and TRBJ2-7; 7 nucleotides agree with TRBD2. Germline trimming cut 5 bases from V and 3 bases from J; bases unmatched to any gene: 13. Germline assignment: CDR1 SGHVS and CDR2 FNYEAQ. The CDR3 runs to 16 residues. The CDR3 sequence is CASSLRAGKDFYEQYF. CDR3 DNA sequence: TGTGCCAGCAGCCTTAGAGCGGGGAAAGACTTCTACGAGCAGTACTTC.

For this clonotype: A much larger clone is a single base away; this may be a read error. The chain joins TRBV6-2 or TRBV6-3 to TRBJ2-1; the D is unclear. The CDR3 loop spans 9 amino acids. Germline V gene lookup returns CDR1 MNHEY and CDR2 SVGEGT. Written as DNA, the CDR3 is TGTGCCAGCGGGTATGAGCAGTCCTTC. It translates to CASGYEQSF.

This clonotype was seen a few times. The chain is built from TRBV9 and TRBJ2-1; D unclear. The germline gives CDR1 SGDLS, CDR2 YYNGEE. The CDR3 is 14 amino acids. The germline V and J ends were trimmed by 0 bases and 6 bases, with 10 bases remaining between them. CDR3 protein: CASSVVFPSNEQFF. CDR3 DNA sequence: TGTGCCAGCAGCGTAGTGTTTCCTAGCAATGAGCAGTTCTTC.

The DNA for the CDR3 is TGTGCCAGCAGTTTAATTAAAAAGGGCACTGAAGCTTTCTTT. Translation gives CASSLIKKGTEAFF. The chain has TRBV12-3 or TRBV12-4 and TRBJ1-1; no firm D call. The CDR3 sequence is 14 residues long. Between the trimmed V and J ends, which lost 2 bases and 4 bases, there was a span of 11 bases.

This CDR3 reads CSVGSRLSGNTIYF. In nucleotides, the CDR3 is TGCAGCGTTGGCTCCAGGCTCTCTGGAAACACCATATATTTT. The chain carries TRBV29-1 and TRBJ1-3; D remains unclear. V shed 4 bases and J shed 0 bases, with 10 bases lying between them. Germline CDR1 and CDR2: SQVTM and ANQGSEA. This CDR3 region has 14 residues.